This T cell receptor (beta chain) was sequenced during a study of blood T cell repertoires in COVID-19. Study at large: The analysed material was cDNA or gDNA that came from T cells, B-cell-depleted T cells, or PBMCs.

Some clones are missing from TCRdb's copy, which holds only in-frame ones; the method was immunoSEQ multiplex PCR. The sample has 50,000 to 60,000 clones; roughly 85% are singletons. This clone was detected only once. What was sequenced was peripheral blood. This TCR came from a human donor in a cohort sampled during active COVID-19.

The CDR3 spells CASSYGAGGFQETQYF. In nucleotides, the CDR3 is TGTGCCAGCAGTTATGGAGCGGGAGGCTTCCAAGAGACCCAGTACTTC. V is TRBV6-5 and J is TRBJ2-5; 9 bases are a match to TRBD2. CDR3 length: 16 amino acids. CDR1 and CDR2 (germline): MNHEY, SVGAGI. After removal of 3 bases from V and 1 base from J, the junction contained 6 bases not matched to a gene.